The 19 T cell receptor beta chains presented below share a single source sample, sequenced in a study of response to subunit inactivated influenza vaccine. MiXCR was run by TCRdb on the RT-PCR reads, yielding one entry per CDR3 protein. Seen here are 860,000 or so distinct CDR3 sequences, around 20% observed once, and the top ten hold around 9.6%. Sequenced material: PBMCs from blood, taken roughly 5 days after vaccination. The receptors originated from a man aged 50-60 years who received an inactivated influenza vaccine.

The chain has TRBV7-9 and TRBJ2-3; 11 bases are shared with TRBD2. The CDR3 totals 16 residues. V trimming: 5 bases; J trimming: 3 bases; junction bases outside the gene matches: 7. The germline V gene has CDR1 SEHNR and CDR2 FQNEAQ (reference sequence). The CDR3 DNA reads as TGTGCCAGCAGCCGTCCGACTAGCGGGGTAACAGATACGCAGTATTTT. Protein: CASSRPTSGVTDTQYF.

This clonotype has just a few counts. The genes are TRBV27 and TRBJ2-1; 8 bases fit TRBD2. Germline loops: CDR1 MNHEY, CDR2 SMNVEV (reference sequence). CDR3 length: 16 residues. Trimming at V came to 0 bases and at J to 6 bases, leaving 7 bases not matched to a gene. Here the CDR3 reads CASSLSTGRAANEQFF. The CDR3 DNA reads as TGTGCCAGCAGTTTATCTACCGGGAGGGCGGCCAATGAGCAGTTCTTC.

The chain couples TRBV7-9 to TRBJ2-3; a weak D match, TRBD1 (6 bases). Germline V gives CDR1 SEHNR, CDR2 FQNEAQ (reference sequence). The ends were cut back, 11 bases at V and 3 bases at J, with 18 bases in the middle. This CDR3 is built from 14 residues. CDR3 protein: CASHRGGNTDTQYF. CDR3 coding DNA: TGTGCCTCCCATAGAGGGGGTAATACAGATACGCAGTATTTT.

This clonotype came up a few times. The J gene is TRBJ2-1, the V gene TRBV7-9; possibly TRBD2 for D (6 bases). The CDR3 loop spans 11 amino acids. Trimming shortened V by 8 bases and J by 4 bases, and 6 bases separated the two germline ends. Germline values: CDR1 SEHNR, CDR2 FQNEAQ (reference sequence). CDR3 DNA: TGTGCCAGCGGGACTTACAATGAGCAGTTCTTC. Its protein is CASGTYNEQFF.

The chain uses TRBV20-1 and TRBJ1-2; D is unclear. There are 14 residues in the CDR3. V lost 2 bases and J 6 bases, leaving 16 bases between the germline ends. In germline, CDR1 is DFQATT, CDR2 SNEGSKA (reference sequence). CDR3 sequence: CSARQSVQAHGYTF. The CDR3 region has the DNA TGCAGTGCTAGACAGAGTGTGCAGGCCCATGGCTACACCTTC.

The sample holds many counts of this clonotype. The genes are TRBV29-1 and TRBJ2-3; perhaps TRBD2 as D (7 bases). Germline lookup yields CDR1 SQVTM and CDR2 ANQGSEA. The CDR3 has 13 residues. Trimming stripped 7 bases from V and 5 bases from J, with 16 bases between. The CDR3 is CSAKPGGRDTQYF. For the CDR3, the DNA is TGCAGCGCTAAGCCGGGGGGCAGAGATACGCAGTATTTT.

The gene calls are TRBV24-1 and TRBJ2-7, with D tentatively TRBD1 or TRBD2 (6 bases each). V shed 3 bases and J shed 4 bases, with 21 bases lying between them. Germline CDR1 is KGHDR and CDR2 is SFDVKD. The CDR3 is 17 residues long. CDR3 nucleotides: TGTGCCACCAGTGATCTTAGGGGGACTCCTCACAATTACGAGCAGTACTTC. It specifies CATSDLRGTPHNYEQYF.

The chain links TRBV28 to TRBJ2-6; TRBD1 might be the D (6 bases). The ends were cut back, 7 bases at V and 2 bases at J, with 15 bases in the middle. The germline CDR1 and CDR2 sequences are MDHEN and SYDVKM. The CDR3 runs 16 residues. CDR3 DNA: TGTGCCAGCATATCCTCCGGGACACCTGGGGCCAACGTCCTGACTTTC. It yields the protein CASISSGTPGANVLTF. Full variable domain (missing parts from reference TRBV28 and TRBJ2-6): DVKVTQSSRYLVKRTGEKVFLECVQDMDHENMFWYRQDPGLGLRLIYFSYDVKMKEKGDIPEGYSVSREKKERFSLILESASTNQTSMYLCASISSGTPGANVLTFGAGSRLTVL.

In this sample, this clonotype turned up a few times. CDR3 DNA sequence: TGCGCCAGCAGCCCTGGGACCGGAGAGAGCACCGGGGAGCTGTTTTTT. Translating gives CASSPGTGESTGELFF. The rearrangement links TRBV5-1 to TRBJ2-2; possibly TRBD1 or TRBD2 for D (5 bases each). Between the trimmed V and J ends, which lost 4 bases and 4 bases, there was a span of 17 bases. CDR3 length: 16 residues. Germline V gene lookup returns CDR1 SGHRS and CDR2 YFSETQ.

This clonotype came up a few times. CDR3 sequence: CASSYRAQETQYF. As DNA, the CDR3 is TGCGCCAGCAGCTACCGGGCTCAAGAGACCCAGTACTTC. The chain couples TRBV5-1 to TRBJ2-5; D gene ambiguous. V was pared by 3 bases and J by 2 bases, with 8 bases between. From germline, CDR1 is SGHRS and CDR2 YFSETQ. CDR3 length: 13 residues. The whole variable domain, remainder taken from reference TRBV5-1 and TRBJ2-5, is KAGVTQTPRYLIKTRGQQVTLSCSPISGHRSVSWYQQTPGQGLQFLFEYFSETQRNKGNFPGRFSGRQFSNSRSEMNVSTLELGDSALYLCASSYRAQETQYFGPGTRLLVL.

The genes are TRBV12-3 or TRBV12-4 and TRBJ2-1, with D possibly called TRBD1 or TRBD2 (6 bases each). There are 15 residues in the CDR3. Trimming took off 1 base at V and 7 bases at J, with 14 bases between the two ends. The CDR3: CASSLGEGGKNEQFF. The CDR3 DNA is TGTGCCAGCAGTTTAGGAGAGGGGGGTAAGAATGAGCAGTTCTTC.

This clonotype has just a few counts. The chain joins TRBV20-1 to TRBJ1-1, with 8 nucleotides matching TRBD1. The CDR3 contains 16 residues. J was trimmed by 3 bases and V by 6 bases; bases with no gene match: 15. The germline V gene encodes CDR1 DFQATT and CDR2 SNEGSKA (reference sequence). The CDR3, as DNA: TGCAGTGCCTCCAGGGGGCCGGGGAGCGTTTACACTGAAGCTTTCTTT. Protein sequence: CSASRGPGSVYTEAFF.

This chain links TRBV4-2 with TRBJ1-1, with D hard to call. This CDR3 contains 15 residues. Trimming shortened V by 1 base and J by 1 base, and 10 bases separated the two germline ends. The germline CDR1 and CDR2 sequences are LGHNA and YNFKEQ. The CDR3 region has the DNA TGTGCCAGCAGCCAAGGCGATCTGAAGAACACTGAAGCTTTCTTT. Amino acid sequence: CASSQGDLKNTEAFF.

The chain couples TRBV5-1 to TRBJ1-2; weak D call: TRBD1 (5 bases). V was shortened by 4 bases and J by 2 bases, with 12 bases between the two germline ends. This CDR3 spans 14 amino acids. The germline gives CDR1 SGHRS, CDR2 YFSETQ. CDR3 sequence: CASSTGHTNYGYTF. The CDR3 DNA reads as TGCGCCAGCAGCACCGGACATACGAACTATGGCTACACCTTC.

This clonotype was counted many times. The V and J genes are TRBV18 and TRBJ2-2, with 7 bases fitting TRBD1. With 8 bases clipped from V and 0 bases from J, the junction kept 6 bases outside the gene matches. CDR3 length equals 15 residues. Germline assignment: CDR1 KGHSH and CDR2 LQKENI. CDR3 amino acids: CASSPGTANTGELFF. The CDR3 DNA reads as TGTGCCAGCAGTCCCGGGACAGCGAACACCGGGGAGCTGTTTTTT.

The J gene is TRBJ2-1, the V gene TRBV29-1, with no clear D. V was clipped by 6 bases and J by 3 bases, with 6 bases between them. Looked up from germline, CDR1 is SQVTM and CDR2 is ANQGSEA. The CDR3 has 11 amino acids. CDR3 bases: TGCAGCGTCGCCGTCTACAATGAGCAGTTCTTC. The encoded protein is CSVAVYNEQFF.

The chain carries TRBV18 and TRBJ1-2; D might be TRBD1 (6 bases). The ends were cut back, 0 bases at V and 6 bases at J, with 11 bases in the middle. The germline gives CDR1 KGHSH, CDR2 LQKENI. The CDR3 sequence is 14 residues long. For the CDR3, the DNA is TGTGCCAGCTCACCACCGAACAGGGAAAATGGCTACACCTTC. Translating gives CASSPPNRENGYTF.

The CDR3 reads CSVEDTGQGLVPRYEQYF. DNA for the CDR3: TGCAGCGTTGAAGATACCGGACAGGGTCTTGTCCCTAGGTACGAGCAGTACTTC. This chain connects TRBV29-1 to TRBJ2-7, with 8 bases fitting TRBD1. The V segment lost 0 bases and the J segment 4 bases; nucleotides outside the gene matches: 17. The CDR3 sequence is 18 residues long. Germline CDR1 is SQVTM and CDR2 is ANQGSEA.

In this sample, this clonotype turned up a few times. The J gene is TRBJ1-3, the V gene TRBV15; D remains ambiguous. From germline, CDR1 is LNHNV and CDR2 YYDKDF (reference sequence). Between the trimmed V and J ends, which lost 0 bases and 1 base, there was a span of 7 bases. The length of the CDR3 is 15 residues. The CDR3 DNA is TGTGCCACCAGCAGAGATCCGGATTCTGGAAACACCATATATTTT. This sequence encodes CATSRDPDSGNTIYF.